This T cell receptor (beta chain) stems from a study of CD8 T cells in ankylosing spondylitis. Regarding this clonotype: Its antigen is undetermined.

Notes on the study in general: Characteristic, it appeared, of ankylosing spondylitis blood was a TCR beta motif of eight highly homologous variants. Disease-associated clones were reportedly significantly overrepresented in matched ankylosing spondylitis synovial fluid.

Trimming took 0 bases from V and 1 from J; bases not matched to a gene: 5. The CDR3 consists of 17 residues. The germline gives CDR1 DFQATT, CDR2 SNEGSKA (reference sequence). TCRdb recomputed calls from the 5' RACE reads with MiXCR, one row per CDR3 protein. There are hundreds of thousands of distinct CDR3 sequences in the sample; approximately 11% occur only once, and about 6.8% lies in the top ten. The sequence was collected from a male donor with ankylosing spondylitis. Sequencing was performed on blood, either unsorted or a sorted T cell fraction (not recorded which). This chain connects TRBV20-1 to TRBJ2-3, with TRBD2 matching 12 bases. CDR3 DNA: TGCAGTGCTAGAGATCCTAGCGGGAGGGTTCGCACAGATACGCAGTATTTT. It codes for CSARDPSGRVRTDTQYF.